These 8 T cell receptor beta chains were sequenced from one sample in a study of blood T cell repertoires in COVID-19. TCRdb's copy holds only in-frame clones and misses some; the assay was immunoSEQ multiplex PCR. The profile covers 130,000 or so clones, with approximately 84% appearing a single time and about 3.4% taken by the ten largest. The sample taken for sequencing was PBMCs or T cells enriched from blood (not recorded which). The receptors shown here come from a woman in her 50s with acute COVID-19.

The V and J genes are TRBV7-9 and TRBJ2-3, with 9 bases matching TRBD1. Germline CDR1 reads SEHNR; CDR2 reads FQNEAQ (reference sequence). The CDR3 loop spans 14 amino acids. V gave up 5 bases and J gave up 5 bases; unmatched junction bases: 5. CDR3 sequence reads: CASSTDRGKDTQYF. The CDR3 region has the DNA TGTGCCAGCAGCACGGACAGGGGCAAAGATACGCAGTATTTT.

The J gene is TRBJ1-4, the V gene TRBV21-1. TRBV21-1 constitutes a pseudogene. The CDR3 contains 16 residues. The CDR3 is CASSWGVPARNEKLFF. The DNA of the CDR3 is TGTGCCAGCAGCTGGGGGGTCCCGGCCCGTAATGAAAAACTGTTTTTT.

J is TRBJ2-7 and V is TRBV11-2, with 10 positions matching TRBD2. Losses at the gene ends were 0 bases for V and 4 bases for J; bases not matched to a gene: 3. The CDR3 is 15 residues long. Germline CDR1 reads SGHAT; CDR2 reads FQNNGV. CDR3 in amino acids: CASSLELAGRYEQYF. As DNA, the CDR3 is TGTGCCAGCAGCTTAGAACTAGCGGGAAGGTACGAGCAGTACTTC.

This chain links TRBV12-3 or TRBV12-4 with TRBJ1-2; unclear D gene. CDR3 length equals 12 residues. V shed 1 base and J shed 8 bases, with 8 bases lying between them. The chain's CDR3 is CASSLEVRGYTF. CDR3 DNA sequence: TGTGCCAGCAGTTTAGAGGTGCGGGGCTACACCTTC.

This clone was observed a single time. V and J are TRBV30 and TRBJ2-1, with D possibly TRBD1 on 6 matching bases. Germline values: CDR1 GTSNPN, CDR2 SVGIG (reference sequence). The CDR3 length is 14 residues. Trimming took 5 bases from V and 2 from J, leaving 13 bases between them. The CDR3 coding sequence is TGTGCCTGGGACCCTAAGGGGGCCTACAATGAGCAGTTCTTC. As protein: CAWDPKGAYNEQFF.

The chain carries TRBV6-1 and TRBJ1-5; 8 positions match TRBD1. V lost 4 bases, J lost 0 bases, and 5 bases stayed unmatched. The CDR3 spans 16 residues. CDR1 and CDR2 from the germline V gene are MNHNS and SASEGT. The CDR3 reads CASSARTGYSNQPQHF. For the CDR3, the DNA is TGTGCCAGCAGTGCTCGGACAGGGTATAGCAATCAGCCCCAGCATTTT.

The chain links TRBV6-5 to TRBJ1-2, with a possible D match to TRBD1 (5 bases). CDR1 is MNHEY and CDR2 is SVGAGI in the germline V gene. CDR3 length: 15 amino acids. Trimming removed 0 bases from V and 5 bases from J, with 13 bases in between. CDR3 coding DNA: TGTGCCAGCAGTTACTCTTCGGGGGGGTGGTATGGCTACACCTTC. It specifies CASSYSSGGWYGYTF.

The chain combines TRBV13 with TRBJ2-7; the D gene is possibly TRBD2 (6 bases). Germline CDR1 and CDR2: PRHDT and FYEKMQ (reference sequence). Trimming stripped 4 bases from V and 2 bases from J, with 15 bases between. There are 15 residues in the CDR3. CDR3 sequence: CASSSTRRGTYEQYF. In DNA form, the CDR3 reads TGTGCCAGCAGCTCTACACGGAGGGGAACCTACGAGCAGTACTTC.